Following are 21 T cell receptor beta chains from one sample sequenced in a study of blood T cells in healthy people across ages. A sample-barcoded 5' primer and a J-beta primer mix were used in a second PCR of about 7 to 12 cycles. TCRdb re-analysed the 5' RACE reads in MiXCR, keeping a single row per CDR3 protein. The sample lists roughly 900,000 distinct CDR3 sequences, roughly 26% occurring once. The specimen was blood. Every receptor here comes from a woman of 80 years or more in good health.

The V call is TRBV20-1, the J call TRBJ1-3; 8 bases are a match to TRBD1. The CDR3 consists of 14 residues. Germline values: CDR1 DFQATT, CDR2 SNEGSKA (reference sequence). V lost 2 bases to trimming and J lost 4 bases; unmatched junction nucleotides: 4. The CDR3 spells CSARRQGLGNTIYF. CDR3 nucleotide sequence: TGCAGTGCTAGACGACAGGGGCTGGGAAACACCATATATTTT.

This clonotype was detected many times. This chain joins TRBV14 and TRBJ2-3, with 9 bases lining up with TRBD1. Germline CDR1 SGHDN, CDR2 FVKESK. The CDR3 runs to 21 residues. Germline trimming cut 4 bases from V and 1 base from J; bases unmatched to any gene: 21. The CDR3 region is CASSPAPYRGRGSGRTDTQYF. Here the CDR3 DNA reads TGTGCCAGCAGCCCTGCTCCGTACAGGGGGCGAGGGAGTGGACGCACAGATACGCAGTATTTT.

To note about this clonotype: A clone one base away is much larger, so this may be a read error. V gene TRBV20-1 combines with J gene TRBJ2-1, with a tentative D call TRBD1 (7 bases). Between the trimmed V and J ends, which lost 8 bases and 7 bases, there was a span of 18 bases. The CDR3 runs 13 residues. The germline V gene encodes CDR1 DFQATT and CDR2 SNEGSKA (reference sequence). The CDR3 here is CSSGTEGRNEQFF. The CDR3 DNA reads TGCAGTTCCGGGACAGAGGGGAGGAATGAGCAGTTCTTC.

The chain employs TRBV29-1 and TRBJ2-1, with 9 bases fitting TRBD2. There are 13 residues in the CDR3. Germline loops: CDR1 SQVTM, CDR2 ANQGSEA. V shed 6 bases, J shed 8 bases, and the junction held 8 bases outside the gene matches. CDR3 loop: CSVLAGPSDEQFF. For the CDR3, the DNA is TGCAGCGTACTAGCGGGTCCTTCGGATGAGCAGTTCTTC.

This clonotype was seen many times. The gene calls are TRBV6-1 and TRBJ2-1; 9 bases line up with TRBD1. CDR1 MNHNS and CDR2 SASEGT come from the germline V gene. V lost 7 bases to trimming and J lost 1 base; unmatched junction nucleotides: 11. This CDR3 spans 17 amino acids. CDR3 amino acids: CASTRDGGQGSYNEQFF. The DNA for the CDR3 is TGTGCCAGCACTCGAGATGGGGGACAGGGTTCCTACAATGAGCAGTTCTTC.

This rearrangement joins TRBV12-3 or TRBV12-4 to TRBJ1-1; D is undetermined. Trimming cost V 5 bases and J 1 base, with 8 bases left between them. This CDR3 has 13 residues. The CDR3 coding sequence is TGTGCCAGCAGTGAGGACGGGAACACTGAAGCTTTCTTT. It translates to CASSEDGNTEAFF.

V usage is TRBV29-1 and J usage is TRBJ1-3; 7 bases are a match to TRBD1. Germline trimming cut 4 bases from V and 0 bases from J; bases unmatched to any gene: 3. Germline values: CDR1 SQVTM, CDR2 ANQGSEA. CDR3 length: 14 residues. CDR3 bases: TGCAGCGTTGGGGCAGGGGGCTCTGGAAACACCATATATTTT. It yields the protein CSVGAGGSGNTIYF.

This clonotype was seen ten or more times. The CDR3 is CASSRRSGGPQETQYF. The CDR3 nucleotides are TGTGCCAGCAGTCGTCGCAGCGGGGGACCGCAAGAGACCCAGTACTTC. The chain employs TRBV6-5 and TRBJ2-5; TRBD2 agrees at 8 bases. Germline V gene data show CDR1 as MNHEY and CDR2 as SVGAGI. Trimming cost V 5 bases and J 2 bases; bases outside gene matches: 10. The CDR3 spans 16 residues.

Details on this clonotype: A clone one base away is much larger, so this may be a read error. This chain connects TRBV4-3 to TRBJ2-1, with TRBD2 matching over 9 bases. This CDR3 contains 16 residues. The V gene's germline CDR1 is LGHNA and CDR2 YSLEER. Trimming removed 4 bases from V and 7 bases from J; junction bases left unmatched: 11. The CDR3 loop is CASSLLGAGGRNEQFF. For the CDR3, the DNA is TGCGCCAGCAGCCTTTTGGGAGCGGGGGGTAGGAATGAGCAGTTCTTC.

This clonotype was detected ten times or more. The chain uses TRBV9 and TRBJ1-2; D possibly corresponds to TRBD1 (5 bases). Trimming left V 4 bases short and J 8 bases short, with 15 bases between. Germline CDR1 is SGDLS and CDR2 is YYNGEE. The CDR3 consists of 13 residues. CDR3 in DNA: TGTGCCAGCAGCCCTGGGGGAGGAGGCGGCTACACCTTC. Translation: CASSPGGGGGYTF. Full variable domain (missing parts from reference TRBV9 and TRBJ1-2): DSGVTQTPKHLITATGQRVTLRCSPRSGDLSVYWYQQSLDQGLQFLIQYYNGEERAKGNILERFSAQQFPDLHSELNLSSLELGDSALYFCASSPGGGGGYTFGSGTRLTVV.

This clonotype was observed at least ten times. J is TRBJ1-2 and V is TRBV28; the D is unclear. CDR1 is MDHEN and CDR2 is SYDVKM in the germline V gene. V was shortened by 6 bases and J by 2 bases, with 13 bases between the two germline ends. The CDR3 totals 14 residues. The CDR3 DNA follows: TGTGCCAGCAGCCCCCTGTGGCGGAACTATGGCTACACCTTC. Translating it yields CASSPLWRNYGYTF.

This clonotype was found many times. The chain links TRBV29-1 to TRBJ1-2; 9 bases agree with TRBD1. This CDR3 is 13 amino acids long. CDR1 and CDR2 from the germline V gene are SQVTM and ANQGSEA. V dropped 6 bases and J dropped 3; count of bases not matched to a gene: 5. CDR3 region: CSVQQGADYGYTF. The DNA of the CDR3 is TGCAGCGTGCAACAGGGGGCTGACTATGGCTACACCTTC.

This clonotype occurred many times. V and J are TRBV29-1 and TRBJ2-1, with D possibly matching TRBD2 (6 bases). V lost 5 bases to trimming and J lost 5 bases, with 37 bases between them. There are 21 residues in the CDR3. Germline V gene data show CDR1 as SQVTM and CDR2 as ANQGSEA. CDR3 nucleotide sequence: TGCAGCGTTCTCGGGGACCTGAGAGGGGATTCGCGACTAGGAAATAACAATGAGCAGTTCTTC. Translated: CSVLGDLRGDSRLGNNNEQFF.

This clonotype was seen at least ten times. The genes are TRBV5-1 and TRBJ2-2; 8 bases agree with TRBD2. From germline, CDR1 is SGHRS and CDR2 YFSETQ. The CDR3 runs to 16 residues. V lost 1 base, J lost 0 bases, and 2 bases stayed unmatched. This CDR3 reads CASSLQAGANTGELFF. The CDR3 DNA reads TGCGCCAGCAGCTTGCAAGCGGGGGCGAACACCGGGGAGCTGTTTTTT.

CDR3 amino acids: CASSKETLAGPRQAFTDTQYF. CDR3 in DNA: TGTGCCAGCAGCAAAGAAACACTAGCGGGCCCTCGGCAAGCCTTCACAGATACGCAGTATTTT. V is TRBV21-1 and J is TRBJ2-3; the table names TRBD2, a call not compared with the DNA. TRBV21-1 is a pseudogene segment. The CDR3 has 21 amino acids.

The V call is TRBV2, the J call TRBJ2-5; 8 nucleotides match TRBD2. The V gene's germline CDR1 is SNHLY and CDR2 FYNNEI. The junction had 16 bases not matched to a gene; V was cut back by 8 bases and J by 5 bases. The CDR3 has 16 amino acids. The CDR3 region is CASGGAAGVEGETQYF. DNA of the CDR3: TGTGCCAGCGGTGGGGCAGCGGGGGTGGAAGGTGAGACCCAGTACTTC. Using reference TRBV2 and TRBJ2-5 for the parts outside the CDR3, the full variable domain is EPEVTQTPSHQVTQMGQEVILRCVPISNHLYFYWYRQILGQKVEFLVSFYNNEISEKSEIFDDQFSVERPDGSNFTLKIRSTKLEDSAMYFCASGGAAGVEGETQYFGPGTRLLVL.

The V call is TRBV28, the J call TRBJ2-2; D tentatively reads TRBD1 or TRBD2 (5 bases each). Germline V lookup: CDR1 MDHEN, CDR2 SYDVKM. V lost 6 bases and J 6 bases, leaving 11 bases between the germline ends. The CDR3 contains 13 residues. The CDR3 here is CASRRSGPGELFF. The CDR3 DNA sequence: TGTGCCAGCAGACGATCGGGACCCGGGGAGCTGTTTTTT.

The rearrangement links TRBV20-1 to TRBJ1-2; 11 positions agree with TRBD1. The CDR3 has 14 residues. The trim removed 3 bases at V and 4 bases at J, leaving 4 bases unmatched. Germline assignment: CDR1 DFQATT and CDR2 SNEGSKA (reference sequence). The CDR3, as DNA: TGCAGTGCTAGGGACAGGGGGCGTAGCTATGGCTACACCTTC. This codes for CSARDRGRSYGYTF.

This clonotype was counted many times. J is TRBJ2-6 and V is TRBV5-5; no clear D. Germline assignment: CDR1 SGHKS and CDR2 YYEKEE (reference sequence). Trimming removed 0 bases from V and 1 base from J, with 5 bases in between. The CDR3 sequence is 15 residues long. DNA for the CDR3: TGTGCCAGCAGCTTGGTTCAGTCTGGGGCCAACGTCCTGACTTTC. This codes for CASSLVQSGANVLTF. The complete variable domain, with remaining parts taken from reference TRBV5-5 and TRBJ2-6, reads DAGVTQSPTHLIKTRGQQVTLRCSPISGHKSVSWYQQVLGQGPQFIFQYYEKEERGRGNFPDRFSARQFPNYSSELNVNALLLGDSALYLCASSLVQSGANVLTFGAGSRLTVL.

This clonotype was detected ten times or more. This chain links TRBV27 with TRBJ2-3; D unclear. The ends were cut back, 6 bases at V and 1 base at J, with 11 bases in the middle. The CDR3 consists of 14 residues. Germline CDR1 is MNHEY and CDR2 is SMNVEV (reference sequence). CDR3 nucleotides: TGTGCCAGCAGAAACAGCCGCCGCACAGATACGCAGTATTTT. The encoded protein is CASRNSRRTDTQYF.

The chain recombines TRBV3-1 with TRBJ2-1, with a weak D call TRBD2 (6 bases). The V gene's germline CDR1 is LGHDT and CDR2 YNNKEL (reference sequence). Trimming left V 4 bases short and J 14 bases short, with 24 bases between. The CDR3 sequence is 15 residues long. The CDR3 DNA is TGTGCCAGCAGCCTTTCTACCCCCGTGGCCGGGGGAAAGTTCTTC. This gives the protein CASSLSTPVAGGKFF.